Listed here are 16 T cell receptor beta chains from one sample, sequenced in a study of identifying expanded T cells in peripheral blood. The assay was immunoSEQ multiplex PCR, and TCRdb's table has in-frame clones only and misses some. Among 60,000 to 80,000 clones listed, roughly 90% were seen once. Sequences were obtained from blood. These receptors were obtained from a person aged 18 to 70 in good health.

The chain carries TRBV19 and TRBJ2-7; D is ambiguous. From germline, CDR1 is LNHDA and CDR2 SQIVND (reference sequence). The V gene lost 0 bases and the J gene lost 4 bases, with 13 bases spanning the gap. The CDR3 is made up of 15 amino acids. The CDR3 spells CASSIDHSPQYEQYF. The CDR3, as DNA: TGTGCCAGTAGTATAGACCACTCCCCTCAATACGAGCAGTACTTC.

The chain has TRBV6-5 and TRBJ2-7; D might be TRBD2 (5 bases). Trimming pared 5 bases from V and 0 bases from J, leaving 14 bases between. The CDR3 has 15 residues. The germline V gene encodes CDR1 MNHEY and CDR2 SVGAGI. The CDR3 nucleotides are TGTGCCAGCAGTACAAAGAGCGGACGCTCCTACGAGCAGTACTTC. Translating gives CASSTKSGRSYEQYF.

V usage is TRBV7-8 and J usage is TRBJ1-2, with a possible D match to TRBD1 (6 bases). CDR1 and CDR2 (germline): SGHVS, FQNEAQ. There are 13 residues in the CDR3. V gave up 0 bases and J gave up 8 bases, with 10 bases separating them. CDR3 region: CASSLAQGSGYTF. CDR3 in DNA: TGTGCCAGCAGCTTAGCGCAGGGGAGCGGCTACACCTTC.

In this sample, this clone turned up a few times. The chain employs TRBV5-1 and TRBJ1-2; D remains ambiguous. V shed 4 bases and J shed 4 bases, with 11 bases lying between them. The CDR3 contains 13 residues. Per the germline V gene, CDR1 is SGHRS and CDR2 is YFSETQ. CDR3 DNA sequence: TGCGCCAGCAGCCCTGCCACTGGCTATGGCTACACCTTC. Translating it yields CASSPATGYGYTF.

This chain connects TRBV7-2 to TRBJ2-6; tentatively, D is TRBD2 (6 bases). CDR3 length equals 17 residues. V gave up 5 bases and J gave up 0 bases, with 14 bases separating them. Germline V CDR1 and CDR2: SGHTA, FQGNSA. The CDR3 protein is CASSRRLEPSGANVLTF. DNA of the CDR3: TGTGCCAGCAGCAGACGACTAGAACCCTCTGGGGCCAACGTCCTGACTTTC.

The rearrangement links TRBV9 to TRBJ2-7; TRBD2 might be the D (6 bases). The germline CDR1 and CDR2 sequences are SGDLS and YYNGEE. The CDR3 consists of 14 residues. V lost 0 bases to trimming and J lost 3 bases, with 10 bases between them. The CDR3 region has the DNA TGTGCCAGCAGCGTAGATACGGGAGACTACGAGCAGTACTTC. Protein sequence: CASSVDTGDYEQYF.

This chain uses TRBV14 with TRBJ2-5, with 8 positions matching TRBD1. The CDR3 length is 14 residues. CDR1 is SGHDN and CDR2 is FVKESK in the germline V gene. V was clipped by 0 bases and J by 5 bases; unmatched bases: 2. The CDR3 is CASSQDRGRETQYF. Written as DNA, the CDR3 is TGTGCCAGCAGCCAAGACAGGGGGCGGGAGACCCAGTACTTC.

This clone ranks as medium-sized. Other DNA sequences in this sample translate to the same CDR3. J is TRBJ2-3 and V is TRBV7-2; TRBD2 agrees at 9 bases. Germline trimming cut 2 bases from V and 0 bases from J; bases unmatched to any gene: 3. Germline V gene data show CDR1 as SGHTA and CDR2 as FQGNSA. The CDR3 totals 16 residues. The CDR3 DNA reads as TGTGCCAGCAGCTTAAGACTAGCGGCTAGCACAGATACGCAGTATTTT. Its translation is CASSLRLAASTDTQYF.

V gene TRBV6-1 combines with J gene TRBJ2-1, with no clear D. The CDR3 totals 15 residues. V was clipped by 1 base and J by 4 bases, with 11 bases between them. Germline loops: CDR1 MNHNS, CDR2 SASEGT. The CDR3 protein is CASSEGWALYNEQFF. As DNA, the CDR3 is TGTGCCAGCAGTGAAGGGTGGGCCCTATACAATGAGCAGTTCTTC.

The chain links TRBV6-5 to TRBJ1-5, with 8 bases fitting TRBD1. CDR1 and CDR2 from the germline V gene are MNHEY and SVGAGI. The CDR3 is 11 amino acids. V was pared by 7 bases and J by 13 bases, with 6 bases of the junction left unmatched. CDR3 in DNA: TGTGCCAGCAAAAGGACAGGGCGACAGCATTTT. This translates into CASKRTGRQHF.

This rearrangement joins TRBV28 to TRBJ2-3, with TRBD1 matching over 7 bases. Germline V gives CDR1 MDHEN, CDR2 SYDVKM. Unmatched junction bases numbered 0, after V lost 2 bases and J lost 10 bases. The CDR3 runs 11 residues. The CDR3 loop is CASSLDRAQYF. The CDR3 coding sequence is TGTGCCAGCAGTTTAGACAGGGCGCAGTATTTT.

The V call is TRBV18, the J call TRBJ2-3; D remains ambiguous. There are 13 residues in the CDR3. Per germline, CDR1 KGHSH and CDR2 LQKENI. The germline V and J ends were trimmed by 3 bases and 2 bases, with 6 bases remaining between them. CDR3 DNA sequence: TGTGCCAGCTCACCCCTTTCCACAGATACGCAGTATTTT. This gives the protein CASSPLSTDTQYF.

The rearrangement uses TRBV4-1 and TRBJ1-2; weak D call: TRBD1 (5 bases). The CDR3 runs 17 residues. Per germline, CDR1 MGHRA and CDR2 YSYEKL. V was trimmed by 1 base and J by 6 bases, leaving 21 bases between them. CDR3: CASSQGAIPQGKDGYTF. The CDR3 region has the DNA TGCGCCAGCAGCCAAGGCGCCATACCTCAGGGAAAGGATGGCTACACCTTC.

This chain joins TRBV28 and TRBJ2-1; D perhaps matches TRBD1 (6 bases). CDR3 length: 15 amino acids. Deletions cut 5 bases from V and 3 bases from J, with 14 bases between. The germline V gene has CDR1 MDHEN and CDR2 SYDVKM. DNA of the CDR3: TGTGCCAGCAGTAACGGGACAAGAGTCTACAATGAGCAGTTCTTC. This encodes CASSNGTRVYNEQFF.

V gene TRBV7-2 combines with J gene TRBJ2-1; 9 nucleotides align to TRBD1. The V gene's germline CDR1 is SGHTA and CDR2 FQGNSA. This CDR3 is 15 amino acids long. V lost 10 bases, J lost 5 bases, and 12 bases stayed unmatched. The CDR3 loop reads CATQTGGRTNNEQFF. In nucleotides, the CDR3 is TGTGCCACCCAGACAGGGGGACGAACAAACAATGAGCAGTTCTTC.

The chain has TRBV5-5 and TRBJ1-1; D gene uncertain. The V gene lost 4 bases and the J gene lost 5 bases, with 6 bases spanning the gap. The CDR3 has 11 amino acids. Germline V gene data show CDR1 as SGHKS and CDR2 as YYEKEE (reference sequence). CDR3 sequence (DNA): TGTGCCAGCAGCCGGCGAACTGAAGCTTTCTTT. As protein: CASSRRTEAFF.